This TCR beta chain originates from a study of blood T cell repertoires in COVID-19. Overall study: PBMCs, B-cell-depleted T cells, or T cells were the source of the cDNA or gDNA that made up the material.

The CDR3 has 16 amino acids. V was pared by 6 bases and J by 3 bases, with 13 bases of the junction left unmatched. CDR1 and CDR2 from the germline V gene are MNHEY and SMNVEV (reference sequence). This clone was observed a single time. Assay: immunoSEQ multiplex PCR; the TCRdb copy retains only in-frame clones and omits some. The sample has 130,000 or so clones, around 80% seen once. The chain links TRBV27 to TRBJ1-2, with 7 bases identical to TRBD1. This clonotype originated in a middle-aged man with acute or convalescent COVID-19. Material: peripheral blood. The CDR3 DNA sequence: TGTGCCAGCAGCCCCCATACCACCGGGACAGACTATGGCTACACCTTC. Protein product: CASSPHTTGTDYGYTF.